This TCR beta chain originates from a study of vaccination and CD4 T cells after COVID-19. Study-level background: Stimulation of cells relied on overlapping spike peptides derived from SARS-CoV-2, HCoV-NL63, HCoV-OC43 and HCoV-229E.

Cultured CD4+ T-cell DNA underwent Oncomine TCR Beta short-read sequencing. TCRdb reanalysed the PCR reads using MiXCR and keeps one entry per CDR3 protein. The table lists some 19,000 distinct CDR3 sequences, approximately 59% of them singletons. Turning to this clonotype: Its target is not known.

Stated treatment: roughly nine-day PBMC culture with coronavirus spike peptide pools or control peptides (ViraFEST assay). Negative nucleocapsid antibodies before and after vaccination showed no prior SARS-CoV-2 infection in healthy vaccine recipients. This sequence was found in a human donor who received a COVID-19 vaccine. The sequencing used CD4+ T cells from blood, cultured in vitro, collected before SARS-CoV-2 vaccination.

CDR3 amino acids: CASSLGGTGQTFF. The CDR3 DNA reads TGCGCCAGCAGCTTGGGCGGGACAGGGCAGACTTTCTTT. The chain is built from TRBV5-1 and TRBJ1-1; 9 positions match TRBD1. V dropped 0 bases and J dropped 12; count of bases not matched to a gene: 6. The CDR3 is made up of 13 amino acids. CDR1 SGHRS and CDR2 YFSETQ come from the germline V gene.